The 23 T cell receptor beta chains in this list originate from one sample, sequenced in a study of response to subunit inactivated influenza vaccine. TCRdb recomputed calls from the RT-PCR reads with MiXCR, one row per CDR3 protein. The repertoire holds some 540,000 distinct CDR3 sequences, approximately 24% seen once, with around 2.8% in the top ten. In addition, the sample was reused for a study of T cells expressing NK-cell markers. From that report: TCR beta libraries carry UMIs added by 5'RACE template switching.

Here the sequenced sample was CD4+ T cells sorted from PBMCs, taken roughly 12 days after vaccination. The receptors shown here come from a man aged 45-65 years who received an inactivated influenza vaccine.

This clonotype was detected only a few times. This chain links TRBV11-1 with TRBJ2-7; weak D call: TRBD1 (6 bases). V was clipped by 5 bases and J by 3 bases, with 14 bases between them. This CDR3 region has 14 residues. Germline values: CDR1 SGHAT, CDR2 FQDESV (reference sequence). DNA of the CDR3: TGTGCCAGCAGCAGACAGGTAGAAAGCTACGAGCAGTACTTC. Encoded protein: CASSRQVESYEQYF.

The chain couples TRBV14 to TRBJ2-1; D call uncertain. The V gene lost 4 bases and the J gene lost 4 bases, with 17 bases spanning the gap. Germline values: CDR1 SGHDN, CDR2 FVKESK. The CDR3 is 16 residues long. The CDR3 DNA follows: TGTGCCAGCAGCCTCACAGAGTTAGGGTCATACAATGAGCAGTTCTTC. It encodes CASSLTELGSYNEQFF.

The CDR3 DNA reads TGTGCCAGCAGCTTGATGGCGAGCAATCAGCCCCAGCATTTT. It encodes CASSLMASNQPQHF. V is TRBV5-6 and J is TRBJ1-5; no firm D call. Germline V CDR1 and CDR2: SGHDT, YYEEEE. The CDR3 runs to 14 residues. The ends were cut back, 1 base at V and 1 base at J, with 6 bases in the middle.

The chain joins TRBV7-3 to TRBJ2-2; 10 nucleotides line up with TRBD1. The CDR3 consists of 15 residues. Per the germline V gene, CDR1 is SGHTA and CDR2 is FQGTGA. Trimming at V came to 5 bases and at J to 7 bases, leaving 7 bases not matched to a gene. The CDR3: CASSTTGGVFGELFF. The DNA for the CDR3 is TGTGCCAGCAGCACGACAGGGGGCGTTTTCGGGGAGCTGTTTTTT.

The genes are TRBV20-1 and TRBJ2-7, with unresolved D. Looked up from germline, CDR1 is DFQATT and CDR2 is SNEGSKA (reference sequence). V lost 0 bases, J lost 5 bases, and 2 bases lay in between. This CDR3 has 10 residues. The CDR3 region has the DNA TGCAGTGCTAGAGATGACGAGCAGTACTTC. Translated: CSARDDEQYF.

This clonotype was recorded a few times. The V call is TRBV24-1, the J call TRBJ2-3; TRBD1 might be the D (6 bases). The CDR3 runs 16 residues. The germline V gene has CDR1 KGHDR and CDR2 SFDVKD. Trimming removed 1 base from V and 1 base from J, with 11 bases in between. The CDR3 reads CATSDFGQGRTDTQYF. Here the CDR3 DNA reads TGTGCCACCAGTGATTTCGGGCAGGGGCGCACAGATACGCAGTATTTT.

This chain links TRBV20-1 with TRBJ2-1; D gene unclear. Germline loops: CDR1 DFQATT, CDR2 SNEGSKA (reference sequence). The germline V and J ends were trimmed by 1 base and 3 bases, with 16 bases remaining between them. The CDR3 runs to 16 residues. CDR3: CSARASPPHNYNEQFF. DNA of the CDR3: TGCAGTGCTAGAGCCTCCCCCCCTCATAACTACAATGAGCAGTTCTTC.

The table lists this clonotype with a few counts. The V call is TRBV20-1, the J call TRBJ1-5, with D uncertain. CDR3 size: 15 residues. V lost 0 bases and J 4 bases, leaving 13 bases between the germline ends. Germline V lookup: CDR1 DFQATT, CDR2 SNEGSKA (reference sequence). The CDR3 loop reads CSARDTARGNQPQHF. The CDR3 nucleotides are TGCAGTGCTAGAGATACTGCCCGAGGAAATCAGCCCCAGCATTTT.

CDR3: CASSSGLAGARVTQYF. The CDR3 DNA reads as TGTGCCAGCAGCTCCGGACTAGCGGGGGCTCGGGTTACGCAGTATTTT. The J gene is TRBJ2-3, the V gene TRBV7-9; 13 bases fit TRBD2. The CDR3 runs to 16 residues. The germline V gene has CDR1 SEHNR and CDR2 FQNEAQ (reference sequence). The V and J ends lost 4 bases and 8 bases, in that order; junction bases with no gene match: 9.

This clonotype was detected ten times or more. The chain carries TRBV29-1 and TRBJ2-1; tentative D call: TRBD2 (6 bases). Germline values: CDR1 SQVTM, CDR2 ANQGSEA. This CDR3 contains 14 residues. V dropped 5 bases and J dropped 5 bases, with 16 bases sitting between them. Written as DNA, the CDR3 is TGCAGCGTTTTGCGGGTAGCGGTAAACAATGAGCAGTTCTTC. Its translation is CSVLRVAVNNEQFF.

This clonotype came up a few times. This rearrangement joins TRBV24-1 to TRBJ2-7; TRBD2 agrees at 8 bases. The junction had 4 bases not matched to a gene; V was cut back by 5 bases and J by 5 bases. Germline assignment: CDR1 KGHDR and CDR2 SFDVKD. This CDR3 comprises 13 residues. CDR3 sequence reads: CATSGGSGNEQYF. In DNA, the CDR3 is TGTGCCACCAGTGGGGGTAGCGGGAACGAGCAGTACTTC.

This sequence joins TRBV20-1 and TRBJ1-5, with D unclear. The length of the CDR3 is 14 residues. Germline assignment: CDR1 DFQATT and CDR2 SNEGSKA (reference sequence). Between the trimmed V and J ends, which lost 3 bases and 7 bases, there was a span of 16 bases. The CDR3 region has the DNA TGCAGTGCTAGTCCCGGGAGCTACGGGCAGCCCCAGCATTTT. It encodes CSASPGSYGQPQHF.

This clonotype appeared a few times. V and J are TRBV20-1 and TRBJ1-1; 7 bases align to TRBD1. This CDR3 region has 16 residues. CDR1 is DFQATT and CDR2 is SNEGSKA in the germline V gene (reference sequence). With V trimmed by 2 bases and J by 0 bases, 9 bases remained unmatched. The CDR3, as DNA: TGCAGTGCTAGAATGGCAGGGGGTAGGATGAACACTGAAGCTTTCTTT. It yields the protein CSARMAGGRMNTEAFF.

The chain links TRBV20-1 to TRBJ1-2; D is possibly TRBD1 (5 bases). Trimming stripped 0 bases from V and 8 bases from J, with 13 bases between. CDR1 is DFQATT, CDR2 SNEGSKA, per germline (reference sequence). This CDR3 contains 13 residues. The CDR3 coding sequence is TGCAGTGCTAGAGAGGGGGGGATGGTAGGCTACACCTTC. Translated, it gives CSAREGGMVGYTF.

This clonotype has a single count. The chain has TRBV18 and TRBJ1-2, with a weak D call TRBD1 (5 bases). The CDR3 spans 15 residues. Germline V gene data show CDR1 as KGHSH and CDR2 as LQKENI. Trimming stripped 3 bases from V and 0 bases from J, with 11 bases between. The CDR3 region has the DNA TGTGCCAGCTCACCGGGCCGGGACGCTAACTATGGCTACACCTTC. This sequence encodes CASSPGRDANYGYTF.

The rearrangement uses TRBV29-1 and TRBJ1-4; TRBD1 agrees at 9 bases. V was pared by 1 base and J by 10 bases, with 1 base of the junction left unmatched. The CDR3 loop spans 12 amino acids. Germline V CDR1 and CDR2: SQVTM, ANQGSEA. CDR3 sequence reads: CSVEGQGGKLFF. In DNA, the CDR3 is TGCAGCGTTGAAGGACAGGGGGGAAAACTGTTTTTT.

In nucleotides, the CDR3 is TGTGCCAGCAGCGAGACAGGTGATAACTATGGCTACACCTTC. Translation gives CASSETGDNYGYTF. This chain links TRBV6-2 or TRBV6-3 with TRBJ1-2; D is possibly TRBD1 (6 bases). CDR1 MNHEY and CDR2 SVGEGT come from the germline V gene. V was pared by 6 bases and J by 1 base, with 12 bases between. CDR3 size: 14 residues.

This clonotype was counted a few times. The gene calls are TRBV20-1 and TRBJ2-3; D is unclear. This CDR3 spans 11 amino acids. Trimming shortened V by 3 bases and J by 5 bases, and 6 bases separated the two germline ends. Germline CDR1 and CDR2: DFQATT and SNEGSKA (reference sequence). The chain's CDR3 is CSASSKDTQYF. DNA for the CDR3: TGCAGTGCTAGCTCAAAAGATACGCAGTATTTT.

This chain links TRBV7-9 with TRBJ2-5; D may be TRBD1 (5 bases). This CDR3 contains 16 residues. Germline loops: CDR1 SEHNR, CDR2 FQNEAQ (reference sequence). The V end was cut by 1 base, the J end by 5 bases, with 17 bases between. CDR3 amino acids: CASSLEPGRRRETQYF. As DNA, the CDR3 is TGTGCCAGCAGCTTAGAACCAGGGCGTCGAAGGGAGACCCAGTACTTC.

This clonotype was detected ten times or more. The chain uses TRBV29-1 and TRBJ2-7, with TRBD2 matching 12 bases. V shed 1 base, J shed 0 bases, and the junction held 1 base outside the gene matches. The CDR3 runs to 15 residues. CDR1 is SQVTM, CDR2 ANQGSEA, per germline. The CDR3 coding sequence is TGCAGCGTTGAAGGGACTAGCGGGACCTCCTACGAGCAGTACTTC. This translates into CSVEGTSGTSYEQYF.

The CDR3 spells CASSVVGWGTQYF. CDR3 DNA: TGTGCCAGCAGCGTAGTCGGCTGGGGGACCCAGTACTTC. The chain has TRBV9 and TRBJ2-5; D remains unclear. From germline, CDR1 is SGDLS and CDR2 YYNGEE. Deletions cut 0 bases from V and 7 bases from J, with 10 bases between. This CDR3 spans 13 amino acids.

This clonotype has more than one count but fewer than ten. The chain combines TRBV12-3 or TRBV12-4 with TRBJ1-6; D is uncertain. CDR3 length: 12 residues. The germline V and J ends were trimmed by 3 bases and 9 bases, with 6 bases remaining between them. CDR3: CASSFSSSPLHF. CDR3 bases: TGTGCCAGCAGTTTTTCCTCTTCACCCCTCCACTTT.

In DNA, the CDR3 is TGTGCCACCAGCAGGGGGGAGACCGGGGAGCTGTTTTTT. It translates to CATSRGETGELFF. The gene calls are TRBV15 and TRBJ2-2; D possibly matches TRBD1 or TRBD2 (5 bases each). This CDR3 is built from 13 residues. V was shortened by 3 bases and J by 5 bases, with 7 bases between the two germline ends. CDR1 is LNHNV, CDR2 YYDKDF, per germline (reference sequence).